One and the same sample provided the 25 T cell receptor beta chains below, sequenced in a study of cytomegalovirus exposure and HLA in healthy donors. The PCR contained 60 Vbeta and 13 Jbeta primers. Only in-frame clones appear in the TCRdb table, and some are missing; sequencing was by immunoSEQ multiplex PCR. This repertoire comprises 200,000 to 250,000 clones; its ten largest clones make up under 1%. The sequenced sample consisted of PBMCs. The receptors were gathered from a woman aged 25 to 45 in good health and CMV-seropositive.

The chain carries TRBV5-1 and TRBJ2-4, with a possible D match to TRBD2 (6 bases). V was clipped by 4 bases and J by 7 bases, with 21 bases between them. The length of the CDR3 is 16 residues. CDR1 SGHRS and CDR2 YFSETQ come from the germline V gene. The CDR3 protein is CASSSGPGATANIQYF. The CDR3 nucleotides are TGCGCCAGCAGCAGCGGGCCTGGCGCCACGGCTAACATTCAGTACTTC.

J is TRBJ2-1 and V is TRBV7-8, with 10 nucleotides matching TRBD2. Germline V gene lookup returns CDR1 SGHVS and CDR2 FQNEAQ. V lost 4 bases, J lost 7 bases, and 13 bases stayed unmatched. The CDR3 is 17 residues long. This chain's CDR3 is CASSYPPRTSGINEQFF. Written as DNA, the CDR3 is TGTGCCAGCAGCTACCCTCCCCGGACTAGCGGTATTAATGAGCAGTTCTTC.

The chain carries TRBV7-2 and TRBJ2-7, with D tentatively TRBD2 (6 bases). In germline, CDR1 is SGHTA, CDR2 FQGNSA. The CDR3 is 14 residues long. With 4 bases removed from V and 4 bases from J, the gap between germline ends came to 14 bases. The CDR3 DNA is TGTGCCAGCAGCTGGGCGGGAATCGAGTACGAGCAGTACTTC. Amino acid sequence: CASSWAGIEYEQYF.

The chain is built from TRBV9 and TRBJ2-2; D might be TRBD2 (6 bases). The V and J ends lost 1 base and 4 bases respectively, with 14 bases between them. The CDR3 length is 16 residues. The germline gives CDR1 SGDLS, CDR2 YYNGEE. Here the CDR3 DNA reads TGTGCCAGCAGCGTACGTCCGACAGCGGGCACCGGGGAGCTGTTTTTT. Residues: CASSVRPTAGTGELFF. Filled out from reference TRBV9 and TRBJ2-2, the complete variable domain reads DSGVTQTPKHLITATGQRVTLRCSPRSGDLSVYWYQQSLDQGLQFLIQYYNGEERAKGNILERFSAQQFPDLHSELNLSSLELGDSALYFCASSVRPTAGTGELFFGEGSRLTVL.

V gene TRBV27 combines with J gene TRBJ1-4, with 7 bases aligning to TRBD1. The V and J ends lost 8 bases and 3 bases, in that order; junction bases with no gene match: 15. CDR1 and CDR2 (germline): MNHEY, SMNVEV (reference sequence). CDR3 length: 17 residues. CDR3 sequence (DNA): TGTGCCAGCGCAATCGACAGGGTCCCTGCCCCTAATGAAAAACTGTTTTTT. Residues: CASAIDRVPAPNEKLFF. The full variable domain, its missing parts supplied by reference TRBV27 and TRBJ1-4, is EAQVTQNPRYLITVTGKKLTVTCSQNMNHEYMSWYRQDPGLGLRQIYYSMNVEVTDKGDVPEGYKVSRKEKRNFPLILESPSPNQTSLYFCASAIDRVPAPNEKLFFGSGTQLSVL.

The chain joins TRBV27 to TRBJ2-7; 8 bases match TRBD2. The CDR3 is 16 residues long. Trimming at V came to 5 bases and at J to 1 base, leaving 10 bases not matched to a gene. CDR1 is MNHEY and CDR2 is SMNVEV in the germline V gene (reference sequence). CDR3 bases: TGTGCCAGCAGTATAACAGTCGGGGGGGGTTCCTACGAGCAGTACTTC. The encoded protein is CASSITVGGGSYEQYF.

The chain employs TRBV4-2 and TRBJ2-5; TRBD2 matches at 15 bases. V lost 4 bases, J lost 2 bases, and 5 bases stayed unmatched. CDR1 and CDR2 (germline): LGHNA, YNFKEQ. This CDR3 has 17 amino acids. As DNA, the CDR3 is TGTGCCAGCAGCCCCGGGACTAGCGGGGGGACTCAAGAGACCCAGTACTTC. Its translation: CASSPGTSGGTQETQYF.

The genes are TRBV2 and TRBJ2-1; 7 bases agree with TRBD1. V shed 5 bases, J shed 6 bases, and the junction held 4 bases outside the gene matches. Per the germline V gene, CDR1 is SNHLY and CDR2 is FYNNEI. The length of the CDR3 is 13 residues. This CDR3 reads CASSSRTGNEQFF. CDR3 DNA: TGTGCCAGCAGTTCTCGGACAGGCAATGAGCAGTTCTTC.

This sequence joins TRBV11-2 and TRBJ1-4; 7 bases agree with TRBD1. The germline CDR1 and CDR2 sequences are SGHAT and FQNNGV. The CDR3 runs to 14 residues. J was trimmed by 5 bases and V by 5 bases; bases with no gene match: 5. The CDR3 nucleotides read TGTGCCAGCAGCATCCAACAGGGGAATGAAAAACTGTTTTTT. Residues: CASSIQQGNEKLFF.

The chain is built from TRBV7-9 and TRBJ1-5; D might be TRBD1 (5 bases). V was pared by 1 base and J by 7 bases, with 8 bases between. In germline, CDR1 is SEHNR, CDR2 FQNEAQ (reference sequence). The CDR3 runs to 13 residues. CDR3 in amino acids: CASSLDQGQPQHF. The DNA for the CDR3 is TGTGCCAGCAGCTTAGATCAGGGCCAGCCCCAGCATTTT.

The rearrangement links TRBV4-1 to TRBJ2-1; D call uncertain. Germline V gene lookup returns CDR1 MGHRA and CDR2 YSYEKL. The CDR3 is made up of 15 amino acids. Trimming left V 0 bases short and J 8 bases short, with 14 bases between. The CDR3 coding sequence is TGCGCCAGCAGCCAAGAAGGCCGGTCAGGCGATGAGCAGTTCTTC. It encodes CASSQEGRSGDEQFF.

The gene calls are TRBV11-2 and TRBJ2-6; D not certain. The germline V gene has CDR1 SGHAT and CDR2 FQNNGV. The CDR3 extends over 18 amino acids. V lost 4 bases, J lost 0 bases, and 16 bases lay in between. CDR3 sequence (DNA): TGTGCCAGCAGCTCTGCGGCACACTGGCGCTCTGGGGCCAACGTCCTGACTTTC. Residues: CASSSAAHWRSGANVLTF.

The chain recombines TRBV9 with TRBJ2-3, with TRBD2 identical over 8 bases. In germline, CDR1 is SGDLS, CDR2 YYNGEE. V shed 1 base, J shed 1 base, and the junction held 11 bases outside the gene matches. The CDR3 is made up of 18 amino acids. The CDR3 nucleotides read TGTGCCAGCAGCGTATTAGTCCGGAGCGGGGGTGGCACAGATACGCAGTATTTT. Translation gives CASSVLVRSGGGTDTQYF.

The gene calls are TRBV27 and TRBJ1-4; TRBD1 aligns across 7 bases. V shed 4 bases, J shed 6 bases, and the junction held 8 bases outside the gene matches. The germline CDR1 and CDR2 sequences are MNHEY and SMNVEV (reference sequence). CDR3 length: 15 residues. The CDR3 DNA is TGTGCCAGCAGTTCAAAGGGGGCTTTTGATGAAAAACTGTTTTTT. It specifies CASSSKGAFDEKLFF.

V is TRBV10-2 and J is TRBJ1-2; 8 bases are a match to TRBD1. The V gene end was trimmed by 4 bases and the J gene end by 2 bases; junction bases not matched to a gene: 12. Germline V gives CDR1 WSHSY, CDR2 SAAADI. The CDR3 length is 17 residues. The CDR3 DNA follows: TGCGCCAGCAGTGTAACAAGGGGACAGGTGAAGAACTATGGCTACACCTTC. It yields the protein CASSVTRGQVKNYGYTF.

This chain joins TRBV18 and TRBJ2-2; no clear D gene. The V end lost 1 base, the J end lost 4 bases, and 4 bases lay between the germline ends. Germline V gene sequence: CDR1 KGHSH, CDR2 LQKENI. The CDR3 consists of 13 residues. The CDR3 region is CASSPQPTGELFF. The CDR3 DNA reads TGTGCCAGCTCACCACAGCCCACCGGGGAGCTGTTTTTT.

The chain uses TRBV19 and TRBJ2-4; perhaps TRBD2 as D (5 bases). Germline CDR1 and CDR2: LNHDA and SQIVND (reference sequence). Trimming removed 5 bases from V and 4 bases from J, with 15 bases in between. This CDR3 comprises 15 residues. CDR3 bases: TGTGCCAGTAGTCCTCAGACGGCGGGTAAAAACATTCAGTACTTC. Residues: CASSPQTAGKNIQYF.

The V gene is TRBV28, the J gene TRBJ1-4; 7 positions match TRBD1. J was trimmed by 5 bases and V by 2 bases; bases with no gene match: 5. The germline V gene encodes CDR1 MDHEN and CDR2 SYDVKM. The CDR3 is 15 residues long. The CDR3, as DNA: TGTGCCAGCAGTTTAGTGGGACAGCGGAATGAAAAACTGTTTTTT. Amino acids: CASSLVGQRNEKLFF.

The rearrangement links TRBV6-1 to TRBJ1-2, with D possibly TRBD1 on 6 matching bases. CDR1 and CDR2 (germline): MNHNS, SASEGT. With 10 bases removed from V and 4 bases from J, the gap between germline ends came to 19 bases. CDR3 length equals 14 residues. CDR3 DNA sequence: TGTGCCACCTTGCGATTGGACAGCCTCTATGGCTACACCTTC. Translating gives CATLRLDSLYGYTF.

The chain couples TRBV11-2 to TRBJ1-6; tentatively, D is TRBD1 (6 bases). CDR1 SGHAT and CDR2 FQNNGV come from the germline V gene. The CDR3 contains 14 residues. The ends were cut back, 4 bases at V and 9 bases at J, with 13 bases in the middle. CDR3 in DNA: TGTGCCAGCAGCTACCTGAGACAGGCTTCACCCCTCCACTTT. Translated, it gives CASSYLRQASPLHF. The entire variable domain, with the rest obtained from reference TRBV11-2 and TRBJ1-6, is as follows: EAGVAQSPRYKIIEKRQSVAFWCNPISGHATLYWYQQILGQGPKLLIQFQNNGVVDDSQLPKDRFSAERLKGVDSTLKIQPAKLEDSAVYLCASSYLRQASPLHFGNGTRLTVT.

The V call is TRBV18, the J call TRBJ1-2; no clear D gene. Trimming stripped 3 bases from V and 1 base from J, with 6 bases between. Germline CDR1 reads KGHSH; CDR2 reads LQKENI. The CDR3 contains 13 residues. In nucleotides, the CDR3 is TGTGCCAGCTCACCTGGCAGTAACTATGGCTACACCTTC. Encoded protein: CASSPGSNYGYTF.

The V and J genes are TRBV5-4 and TRBJ2-5, with 10 bases identical to TRBD2. Trimming at V came to 3 bases and at J to 2 bases, leaving 7 bases not matched to a gene. Germline V lookup: CDR1 SGHNT, CDR2 YYREEE (reference sequence). The CDR3 is 16 amino acids. In nucleotides, the CDR3 is TGTGCCAGCAGCTCGGTAGCGGGAGGCAGACAAGAGACCCAGTACTTC. Its protein product is CASSSVAGGRQETQYF.

Comment on this clone: Distinct nucleotide sequences in the sample also encode this CDR3. CDR3 residues: CASSVGGGVSTDTQYF. The CDR3 nucleotides read TGTGCCAGCAGCGTAGGTGGCGGAGTTAGCACAGATACGCAGTATTTT. The chain recombines TRBV9 with TRBJ2-3, with D hard to call. Germline-derived CDR1 and CDR2 are SGDLS and YYNGEE. This CDR3 contains 16 residues. V lost 0 bases, J lost 0 bases, and 11 bases lay in between.

The CDR3 reads CASSFAQGHYGYTF. CDR3 sequence (DNA): TGTGCCAGCAGCTTCGCCCAGGGCCACTATGGCTACACCTTC. The V and J genes are TRBV7-2 and TRBJ1-2, with TRBD1 as a possible D gene (5 bases). The germline CDR1 and CDR2 sequences are SGHTA and FQGNSA. The CDR3 runs 14 residues. V was clipped by 3 bases and J by 3 bases, with 11 bases between them.

The V and J genes are TRBV18 and TRBJ1-1; D might be TRBD1 (5 bases). Trimming cost V 3 bases and J 3 bases, with 14 bases left between them. CDR3 size: 15 residues. The V gene's germline CDR1 is KGHSH and CDR2 LQKENI. The CDR3 protein is CASSPVGAGDTEAFF. CDR3 DNA: TGTGCCAGCTCACCCGTCGGGGCGGGGGACACTGAAGCTTTCTTT.